The clone carrying this T cell receptor (beta chain) was seen a single time. This specimen belongs to a study of blood T cell repertoires in COVID-19. Looking at the study overall: PBMCs, B-cell-depleted T cells, or T cells were the source of the cDNA or gDNA that made up the material.

TCRdb's table, derived via immunoSEQ multiplex PCR, lists solely in-frame clones and lacks some. Among 400,000 to 500,000 clones, approximately 90% were seen once, and the ten largest hold 1.4% to 1.5%. Participant age was 18 to 89 years, and participants resided in roughly 25 US areas. The material sequenced was PBMCs or T cells enriched from blood (not recorded which). The receptor's source is a woman younger than 30 who had been exposed to COVID-19.

CDR3 in DNA: TGTGCCAGCAGCTTCCCCATAAGACAGGGTGGAGGGTCTGGAAACACCATATATTTT. This gives the protein CASSFPIRQGGGSGNTIYF. The gene calls are TRBV28 and TRBJ1-3; 7 nucleotides align to TRBD1. Germline CDR1 is MDHEN and CDR2 is SYDVKM. The J segment lost 1 base and the V segment lost 6 bases, leaving 18 bases of the junction unmatched. The CDR3 extends over 19 amino acids. Full variable domain (rest looked up from reference TRBV28 and TRBJ1-3): DVKVTQSSRYLVKRTGEKVFLECVQDMDHENMFWYRQDPGLGLRLIYFSYDVKMKEKGDIPEGYSVSREKKERFSLILESASTNQTSMYLCASSFPIRQGGGSGNTIYFGEGSWLTVV.